This TCR beta chain was sequenced during a study of OX40 agonist ivuxolimab in advanced cancers. The repertoire was sequenced with immunoSEQ multiplex PCR; TCRdb's copy has only in-frame clones and lacks some. In the table there are under 75,000 clones, approximately 86% of which are singletons. The CDR3 runs to 18 residues. V lost 3 bases, J lost 1 base, and 9 bases stayed unmatched. In germline, CDR1 is GTSNPN, CDR2 SVGIG (reference sequence). This clonotype originated in an adult with an advanced solid tumor such as melanoma, head and neck, liver or kidney cancer. Sample: CD4+ or CD8+ T cells sorted from blood, taken in a trial of the OX40 agonist ivuxolimab. The chain is built from TRBV30 and TRBJ2-6; 10 nucleotides match TRBD2. The DNA of the CDR3 is TGTGCCTGGAGGATGGGTAGCGGGAGGCCTTCTGGGGCCAACGTCCTGACTTTC. It yields the protein CAWRMGSGRPSGANVLTF.